This TCR beta chain was profiled in a study of blood T cell repertoires in COVID-19 (dated by TCRdb to between 2020 and 2021). With respect to the entire study: Samples covering the acute and convalescent phases of COVID-19 were provided by collaborators in the United States, Italy and Spain. The repertoires were released in a freely available public database meant as a resource for research on the immune response to SARS-CoV-2. The prospective study material was composed of cDNA or gDNA derived from T cells, B-cell-depleted T cells, or PBMCs. Where HLA class I and class II types were available, the types were taken from metadata supplied by the sample provider, not from assay-based typing. The sample metadata nearly always contained a de-identified subject ID, COVID-19 status, age in years and sex. The samples were drawn from the first 160 participants of the ongoing ImmuneRACE study and from over a thousand subjects provided by 6 global collaborators. Subjects who had been exposed to COVID-19, were actively infected with it, or had recovered from it provided the deeply sampled blood TCRbeta repertoires that made up the dataset.

A remark on this clone: Its antigen specificity is not known. No much larger clone is present one base from it, and per-base qualities are unavailable.

Collaborating institutions collected whole blood in K2EDTA tubes following their own protocols. For TCRbeta analysis, collaborator samples were shipped as frozen whole blood, as isolated PBMCs, or as DNA extracted from either sample type. The CDR3 covers 13 residues, taking in both the cysteine and the phenylalanine. CDR3 DNA only is kept here, 39 bases in frame from base 1. Relative to germline, V is missing 7 bases and J is missing 1 base, with 3 bases of the junction outside any gene match. The germline V gene (reference sequence) specifies MNHNY as CDR1 and SVGAGI as CDR2. Study-wide conclusions, independent of this receptor: The amount of clinical and demographic metadata varied by source and participant and was provided uncurated.

TCRbeta CDR3 regions were amplified from genomic DNA using the immunoSEQ Assay, a bias-controlled multiplex PCR. On the study's bioinformatics: Within the assay, amplification of reference gene primers was used to estimate how many nucleated cells each sample contained. To quantify the absolute abundance of each unique TCRbeta CDR3 rearrangement, sequence reads were collapsed and filtered. For each sample, productive Simpson clonality was calculated by taking the square root of Simpson's diversity index across productive rearrangements. The table was pulled from immuneACCESS by TCRdb, which kept in-frame rearrangements only. Such tables lose some clones; where checked, under half of the loss comes from unresolved V genes, and the rest has no known cause. V and J calls plus clone size are reproduced from that table; the DNA served to infer D and trimming. This sample gives 130,000 to 150,000 clones in total; more than 75% of them show up just once. The top ten constitute 2% to 3% of the sample.

The V and J genes are TRBV6-6 and TRBJ1-1; TRBD1 fits 7 bases in the junction. The specimen sequenced was peripheral blood. This TCR was sampled from a human donor with acute or convalescent COVID-19. The donor label of this sample is uncertain. The bases read TGTGCCAGCAACGACAGGGAGAACACTGAAGCTTTCTTT. Protein translation: CASNDRENTEAFF.